This TCR beta chain stems from a study of response to subunit inactivated influenza vaccine. Trimming cost V 5 bases and J 2 bases, with 19 bases left between them. The CDR3 totals 16 residues. Looked up from germline, CDR1 is SGHTA and CDR2 is FQGNSA. TCRdb reanalysed the RT-PCR reads using MiXCR and keeps one entry per CDR3 protein. The table records 500,000 to 700,000 distinct CDR3 sequences, under 25% of them present only once. The same data also contributed to another study, on T cells expressing NK-cell markers. This second study notes: Beta-chain TCR cDNA was generated via 5'RACE template switching with UMIs. Once again these clonotypes came out on top in the CD3+CD56-NKG2C+ fraction of four donors.

Sequenced material: CD4+ T cells sorted from PBMCs, taken roughly 12 days after vaccination. This sequence originates from a man aged 45 to 65 who received an inactivated influenza vaccine. The chain joins TRBV7-2 to TRBJ2-7; D is perhaps TRBD1 (5 bases). The chain's CDR3 is CASSPRGGLSTYEQYF. CDR3 bases: TGTGCCAGCAGCCCAAGGGGCGGTTTATCTACCTACGAGCAGTACTTC.